Below, 27 T cell receptor beta chains from the same sample are listed, as sequenced in a study of blood T cells in healthy people across ages. Alongside a J-beta primer mix, a sample-barcoded 5' primer served in a second PCR lasting about 7 to 12 cycles. TCRdb reprocessed the 5' RACE reads with MiXCR, giving one entry per CDR3 protein. The repertoire holds more than 1,400,000 distinct CDR3 sequences, with roughly 40% as singletons. The sample taken for sequencing was blood. The receptor source for this set is a woman aged 18-30 years in good health.

The chain employs TRBV6-2 or TRBV6-3 and TRBJ2-7; D gene ambiguous. The CDR3 runs 13 residues. From germline, CDR1 is MNHEY and CDR2 SVGEGT. The V gene lost 5 bases and the J gene lost 5 bases, with 13 bases spanning the gap. The CDR3 spells CASSPPVAHEQYF. CDR3 coding DNA: TGTGCCAGCAGTCCCCCAGTCGCTCACGAGCAGTACTTC.

CDR3 amino acids: CASTNAAAGGSPRETQYF. CDR3 bases: TGTGCCAGCACCAACGCGGCTGCGGGAGGATCCCCGCGAGAGACCCAGTACTTC. The chain carries TRBV3-1 and TRBJ2-5; 8 bases are a match to TRBD2. J gave up 4 bases and V 7 bases, and 20 bases lay outside the gene matches. CDR1 is LGHDT and CDR2 is YNNKEL in the germline V gene (reference sequence). The CDR3 has 18 amino acids.

This chain uses TRBV20-1 with TRBJ2-5; TRBD2 agrees at 9 bases. The CDR3 covers 14 residues. Trimming removed 3 bases from V and 5 bases from J; junction bases left unmatched: 7. Germline CDR1 and CDR2: DFQATT and SNEGSKA (reference sequence). The DNA of the CDR3 is TGCAGTGCTAGCCGCGGGGGGGCCTTGGAGACCCAGTACTTC. Its protein product is CSASRGGALETQYF.

The V gene is TRBV5-1, the J gene TRBJ2-1; TRBD1 is a possible D gene (6 bases). Trimming removed 2 bases at V and 2 bases at J, with 17 bases between. Germline V CDR1 and CDR2: SGHRS, YFSETQ. The CDR3 spans 17 residues. The CDR3 is CASSFTARDTTYNEQFF. For the CDR3, the DNA is TGCGCCAGCAGCTTCACGGCCAGGGACACAACCTACAATGAGCAGTTCTTC.

The chain has TRBV20-1 and TRBJ1-1; D uncertain. The ends were cut back, 1 base at V and 8 bases at J, with 17 bases in the middle. There are 14 residues in the CDR3. Germline values: CDR1 DFQATT, CDR2 SNEGSKA (reference sequence). CDR3 in amino acids: CSARGSTTPGEAFF. In DNA form, the CDR3 reads TGCAGTGCTAGAGGTTCGACAACCCCCGGAGAAGCTTTCTTT.

The gene calls are TRBV3-1 and TRBJ1-5; D is undetermined. Germline V gene data show CDR1 as LGHDT and CDR2 as YNNKEL (reference sequence). The CDR3 is made up of 15 amino acids. V lost 0 bases and J 6 bases, leaving 12 bases between the germline ends. CDR3 sequence (DNA): TGTGCCAGCAGCCAAGATCCCGCAGTCAGTCAGCCCCAGCATTTT. Amino acids: CASSQDPAVSQPQHF. Filled out from reference TRBV3-1 and TRBJ1-5, the complete variable domain reads DTAVSQTPKYLVTQMGNDKSIKCEQNLGHDTMYWYKQDSKKFLKIMFSYNNKELIINETVPNRFSPKSPDKAHLNLHINSLELGDSAVYFCASSQDPAVSQPQHFGDGTRLSIL.

In the case of this clonotype: A much larger clone differs by one base, so this may be a read error. The chain links TRBV25-1 to TRBJ2-1; TRBD1 might be the D (6 bases). Germline lookup yields CDR1 MGHDK and CDR2 SYGVNS. This CDR3 is built from 15 residues. CDR3 sequence (DNA): TGTGTCAGCGGACAGCAGGGACGGACCTACAATGAGCAGTTCTTC. Residues: CVSGQQGRTYNEQFF.

This clonotype was observed a single time. The junction departs from the called germline gene at one end, perhaps through a read error. The chain uses TRBV6-1 and TRBJ1-1; 7 bases map to TRBD1. The CDR3 covers 13 residues. Germline CDR1 is MNHNS and CDR2 is SASEGT. This CDR3 reads CAGRTGVNTEAFF. For the CDR3, the DNA is TGTGCCGGCAGGACAGGAGTGAACACTGAAGCTTTCTTT.

This clonotype was observed a single time. The V and J genes are TRBV6-5 and TRBJ2-7; no clear D gene. The CDR3 is 14 residues long. CDR1 and CDR2 from the germline V gene are MNHEY and SVGAGI. V was pared by 0 bases and J by 3 bases, with 9 bases between. The DNA for the CDR3 is TGTGCCAGCAGTTACTCAGCCGACAACTACGAGCAGTACTTC. Protein sequence: CASSYSADNYEQYF.

The CDR3 reads CASSPQGSFGAEQYF. As DNA, the CDR3 is TGTGCCAGCAGCCCACAGGGGTCCTTTGGGGCCGAGCAGTACTTC. V and J are TRBV7-2 and TRBJ2-7, with 7 bases lining up with TRBD1. This CDR3 spans 15 amino acids. With V trimmed by 5 bases and J by 6 bases, 13 bases remained unmatched. CDR1 and CDR2 from the germline V gene are SGHTA and FQGNSA. The variable domain in full, with the rest retrieved from reference TRBV7-2 and TRBJ2-7, is GAGVSQSPSNKVTEKGKDVELRCDPISGHTALYWYRQSLGQGLEFLIYFQGNSAPDKSGLPSDRFSAERTGGSVSTLTIQRTQQEDSAVYLCASSPQGSFGAEQYFGPGTRLTVT.

Only a few counts were recorded for this clonotype. The chain links TRBV7-2 to TRBJ2-7; 10 bases fit TRBD2. V dropped 2 bases and J dropped 12; count of bases not matched to a gene: 13. The germline V gene encodes CDR1 SGHTA and CDR2 FQGNSA. This CDR3 is built from 15 residues. CDR3 in amino acids: CASSLSDRGLAGVYF. CDR3 nucleotides: TGTGCCAGCAGCTTAAGTGATCGGGGTCTAGCGGGAGTGTACTTC.

This rearrangement joins TRBV6-1 to TRBJ2-5; TRBD2 matches 7 bases. Trimming cost V 6 bases and J 6 bases; bases outside gene matches: 10. The CDR3 is 14 amino acids. Germline CDR1 MNHNS, CDR2 SASEGT. DNA for the CDR3: TGTGCCAGCAGCCTGGGACTAACCTTTAAGACCCAGTACTTC. This translates into CASSLGLTFKTQYF.

V usage is TRBV18 and J usage is TRBJ2-1, with a tentative D call TRBD2 (5 bases). This CDR3 region has 13 residues. The V gene's germline CDR1 is KGHSH and CDR2 LQKENI. Trimming took 8 bases from V and 8 from J, leaving 16 bases between them. CDR3 residues: CASHIWTGYEQFF. In DNA form, the CDR3 reads TGTGCCAGCCACATCTGGACGGGGTATGAGCAGTTCTTC.

V gene TRBV20-1 combines with J gene TRBJ1-2, with 7 nucleotides matching TRBD1. Germline assignment: CDR1 DFQATT and CDR2 SNEGSKA (reference sequence). The CDR3 contains 12 residues. Trimming took 5 bases from V and 10 from J; bases not matched to a gene: 10. CDR3 DNA sequence: TGCAGTGCTCAAAAGACAGGGCTAGCCTACACCTTC. Protein: CSAQKTGLAYTF.

This chain uses TRBV25-1 with TRBJ2-5; TRBD1 or TRBD2 may be the D gene (5 bases each). CDR1 is MGHDK and CDR2 is SYGVNS in the germline V gene. Trimming left V 3 bases short and J 5 bases short, with 16 bases between. The CDR3 is 15 residues long. The CDR3 region has the DNA TGTGCCAGCAGTGAGGCCGGAAAGGGGACGGAGACCCAGTACTTC. Translation: CASSEAGKGTETQYF.

The V call is TRBV27, the J call TRBJ2-1, with D perhaps being TRBD1 or TRBD2 (6 bases each). The CDR3 length is 18 residues. The V end lost 3 bases, the J end lost 3 bases, and 21 bases lay between the germline ends. The germline V gene has CDR1 MNHEY and CDR2 SMNVEV (reference sequence). The CDR3 region has the DNA TGTGCCAGCAGTTTGCCTACAGGGCCCCGGACTAACTACAATGAGCAGTTCTTC. Translated: CASSLPTGPRTNYNEQFF.

The rearrangement joins TRBV27 to TRBJ2-1; D is perhaps TRBD2 (5 bases). CDR3 size: 15 residues. Trimming removed 6 bases at V and 1 base at J, with 13 bases between. The germline V gene encodes CDR1 MNHEY and CDR2 SMNVEV (reference sequence). The CDR3 sequence is CASSEDSLSYNEQFF. The CDR3 DNA reads as TGTGCCAGCAGCGAGGACTCCTTATCCTACAATGAGCAGTTCTTC.

This clonotype was counted between two and nine times. The CDR3, as DNA: TGCAGTGCTACTACAGGGGCCTATGGCTACACCTTC. This sequence encodes CSATTGAYGYTF. This rearrangement joins TRBV20-1 to TRBJ1-2; 7 bases align to TRBD1. Germline CDR1 reads DFQATT; CDR2 reads SNEGSKA (reference sequence). J lost 4 bases, V lost 4 bases, and 3 bases had no gene match. This CDR3 has 12 residues.

This chain connects TRBV6-6 to TRBJ1-4; D is uncertain. Trimming removed 4 bases from V and 0 bases from J, with 12 bases in between. Germline V gene data show CDR1 as MNHNY and CDR2 as SVGAGI (reference sequence). CDR3 length: 16 amino acids. CDR3 loop: CASSSLGIATNEKLFF. As DNA, the CDR3 is TGTGCCAGCAGTTCCCTCGGGATTGCAACTAATGAAAAACTGTTTTTT.

The rearrangement links TRBV3-1 to TRBJ2-1, with D possibly called TRBD1 or TRBD2 (5 bases each). V lost 5 bases and J 6 bases, leaving 17 bases between the germline ends. The germline gives CDR1 LGHDT, CDR2 YNNKEL (reference sequence). The CDR3 has 15 amino acids. The CDR3 spells CASSADLGAANEQFF. CDR3 DNA sequence: TGTGCCAGCAGCGCGGACTTAGGGGCCGCCAATGAGCAGTTCTTC.

Only a few counts were recorded for this clonotype. The J gene is TRBJ2-1, the V gene TRBV28; TRBD1 might be the D (6 bases). Between the trimmed V and J ends, which lost 2 bases and 5 bases, there was a span of 10 bases. CDR1 is MDHEN, CDR2 SYDVKM, per germline. The CDR3 is 14 amino acids. The CDR3 nucleotides are TGTGCCAGCAGTTTAATCGCAGGGGACAATGAGCAGTTCTTC. This translates into CASSLIAGDNEQFF.

The CDR3 spells CASSRTSGRVAGANVLTF. DNA of the CDR3: TGTGCCAGCAGTCGGACTAGCGGGAGAGTAGCTGGGGCCAACGTCCTGACTTTC. The chain employs TRBV27 and TRBJ2-6; 13 bases match TRBD2. CDR3 size: 18 residues. With 5 bases clipped from V and 2 bases from J, the junction kept 6 bases outside the gene matches. Germline-derived CDR1 and CDR2 are MNHEY and SMNVEV (reference sequence).

The chain combines TRBV5-1 with TRBJ2-7; D unclear. The V and J ends lost 4 bases and 7 bases respectively, with 9 bases between them. This CDR3 is built from 11 residues. Germline-derived CDR1 and CDR2 are SGHRS and YFSETQ. This chain's CDR3 is CASSAGREQYF. CDR3 bases: TGCGCCAGCAGCGCTGGACGGGAGCAGTACTTC.

The chain recombines TRBV24-1 with TRBJ2-1, with D possibly being TRBD2 (6 bases). CDR1 KGHDR and CDR2 SFDVKD come from the germline V gene. V was cut by 4 bases and J by 5 bases, with 17 bases left in between. The CDR3 is 16 amino acids. In DNA form, the CDR3 reads TGTGCCACCAGTGACACACTAGCAACGATTAACAATGAGCAGTTCTTC. Translating it yields CATSDTLATINNEQFF.

V gene TRBV2 combines with J gene TRBJ2-1, with D tentatively TRBD2 (5 bases). Trimming stripped 3 bases from V and 0 bases from J, with 9 bases between. Looked up from germline, CDR1 is SNHLY and CDR2 is FYNNEI. This CDR3 spans 15 amino acids. DNA for the CDR3: TGTGCCAGCAGTGAGGAGGAAAGCTCCTACAATGAGCAGTTCTTC. This encodes CASSEEESSYNEQFF.

J is TRBJ2-1 and V is TRBV28; 9 bases align to TRBD1. CDR1 and CDR2 (germline): MDHEN, SYDVKM. The trim removed 6 bases at V and 13 bases at J, leaving 10 bases unmatched. The length of the CDR3 is 13 residues. The CDR3 sequence is CASRRRDRVAQFF. The CDR3 bases are TGTGCCAGCAGACGAAGGGACAGGGTCGCCCAGTTCTTC.

This chain connects TRBV6-1 to TRBJ2-3, with 12 nucleotides matching TRBD2. Looked up from germline, CDR1 is MNHNS and CDR2 is SASEGT. V shed 6 bases, J shed 6 bases, and the junction held 16 bases outside the gene matches. This CDR3 has 18 residues. CDR3 sequence: CASRGRLGLAGGPDTQYF. As DNA, the CDR3 is TGTGCCAGCAGGGGACGGTTAGGCCTAGCGGGGGGGCCGGATACGCAGTATTTT.